These T cell receptor beta chains were read from a single sample in a study of blood T cell repertoires in COVID-19. Produced via immunoSEQ multiplex PCR; TCRdb's table is partial and in-frame only. The repertoire consists of about 180,000 clones, with roughly four fifths occurring once and the leading ten covering roughly 7.5%. Sequences were obtained from peripheral blood. These receptors were collected from an older woman with COVID-19, enrolled during active disease. The CDR3 runs from the conserved cysteine through the conserved F or W. Each record gives: CDR3 protein, CDR3 DNA, J gene, clone size, D gene, V gene, CDR3 length. D genes are given only for firm matches. Where a row states a size, it is once, few, many or the class of an expanded clone; other rows omit it.

CASSHGVRYTGELFF | TGTGCCAGCTCACACGGTGTAAGATACACCGGGGAGCTGTTTTTT | TRBJ2-2 | NA | NA | TRBV18 | 15
CSVVGQSEQYF | TGCAGCGTTGTGGGACAGAGCGAGCAGTACTTC | TRBJ2-7 | NA | TRBD1 | TRBV29-1 | 11
CASSFRDIARRETQYF | TGTGCCAGCAGCTTCCGGGACATAGCGAGGCGGGAGACCCAGTACTTC | TRBJ2-5 | NA | NA | TRBV5-8 | 16
CASSLFNGAATIYF | TGTGCCAGCAGTTTATTCAACGGAGCGGCCACCATATATTTT | TRBJ1-3 | NA | NA | TRBV28 | 14
CASSNDRVGNYGYTF | TGTGCCAGCAGTAACGACAGGGTTGGAAACTATGGCTACACCTTC | TRBJ1-2 | NA | TRBD1 | TRBV6-5 | 15
CASSAPPRGQGPLNEQFF | TGTGCCAGCAGCGCACCTCCCAGAGGACAGGGGCCGTTGAATGAGCAGTTCTTC | TRBJ2-1 | NA | TRBD1 | TRBV9 | 18
CASSFTAGTATYEQYF | TGTGCCAGTAGTTTTACAGCCGGGACAGCGACATACGAGCAGTACTTC | TRBJ2-7 | NA | TRBD1 | TRBV19 | 16
CASSSLAGGEQFF | TGTGCCAGCAGCTCCTTAGCGGGAGGTGAGCAGTTCTTC | TRBJ2-1 | NA | TRBD2 | TRBV7-2 | 13
CACSAGYPYNEQFF | TGTGCCTGTTCAGCGGGATATCCCTACAATGAGCAGTTCTTC | TRBJ2-1 | NA | TRBD2 | TRBV30 | 14
CAISEGRMSAPQETQYF | TGTGCCATCAGTGAAGGCAGGATGTCGGCCCCCCAAGAGACCCAGTACTTC | TRBJ2-5 | few | NA | TRBV10-3 | 17
CASSLEGYSYEQYF | TGTGCCAGCAGCTTAGAGGGGTACTCCTACGAGCAGTACTTC | TRBJ2-7 | NA | NA | TRBV7-8 | 14
CASSLAAAYNQPQHF | TGTGCCAGCAGCTTGGCAGCGGCCTATAATCAGCCCCAGCATTTT | TRBJ1-5 | NA | NA | TRBV5-8 | 15
CATSRDRREGGNEQFF | TGTGCCACCAGCAGAGATCGGCGGGAGGGGGGCAATGAGCAGTTCTTC | TRBJ2-1 | once | TRBD2 | TRBV15 | 16
CASSQGLATTGELFF | TGCGCCAGCAGCCAAGGGCTAGCGACCACCGGGGAGCTGTTTTTT | TRBJ2-2 | NA | NA | TRBV4-3 | 15
CASSARQGSYEQYF | TGTGCCAGTAGTGCGAGACAGGGGTCCTACGAGCAGTACTTC | TRBJ2-7 | NA | TRBD1 | TRBV19 | 14
CSVVEGTGNTEAFF | TGCAGCGTTGTGGAAGGGACAGGAAACACTGAAGCTTTCTTT | TRBJ1-1 | NA | TRBD1 | TRBV29-1 | 14
CSVRGKETEAFF | TGCAGCGTACGGGGGAAGGAAACTGAAGCTTTCTTT | TRBJ1-1 | NA | NA | TRBV29-1 | 12
CASSFLTGTNEKLFF | TGTGCCAGCAGCTTTCTAACAGGAACTAATGAAAAACTGTTTTTT | TRBJ1-4 | NA | NA | TRBV5-5 | 15
CASSQRSGLAGYTQYF | TGTGCCAGCAGCCAACGTAGCGGACTAGCGGGGTATACGCAGTATTTT | TRBJ2-3 | NA | TRBD2 | TRBV4-2 | 16
CASSSIGEEAPQHF | TGCGCCAGCAGCTCAATAGGGGAGGAGGCGCCCCAGCATTTT | TRBJ1-5 | NA | NA | TRBV5-1 | 14
CAWGGLAGASGEQYF | TGTGCCTGGGGAGGACTAGCGGGAGCTTCGGGCGAGCAGTACTTC | TRBJ2-7 | NA | TRBD2 | TRBV30 | 15
CASSSLAGTYEQYF | TGTGCCAGCAGTTCCTTAGCGGGTACCTACGAGCAGTACTTC | TRBJ2-7 | NA | TRBD2 | TRBV28 | 14
CSASARRGSTDTQYF | TGCAGTGCTAGTGCTCGGCGGGGTAGCACAGATACGCAGTATTTT | TRBJ2-3 | NA | NA | TRBV20-1 | 15
CASSWAGAITDTQYF | TGCGCCAGCAGCTGGGCGGGAGCGATCACAGATACGCAGTATTTT | TRBJ2-3 | NA | TRBD2 | TRBV5-1 | 15